This T cell receptor beta chain is drawn from a study of T cell responses to AZD1222 COVID-19 vaccine. Whole-study findings and limits: A reported finding is that nearly half of spike-specific TCRs target unmutated variant regions. AZD1222 recipients seropositive at baseline numbered only five to seven.

Concerning this clone: Its antigen is undetermined.

Method: immunoSEQ multiplex PCR; TCRdb's copy keeps in-frame clones and lacks some. The data show about 73,000 clones, roughly 87% seen once. Researchers grouped second doses given at about 4 or about 12 weeks into one pool. The V end was cut by 4 bases, the J end by 8 bases, with 14 bases between. The germline CDR1 and CDR2 sequences are LNHDA and SQIVND (reference sequence). This CDR3 contains 14 residues. The rearrangement joins TRBV19 to TRBJ2-2, with D possibly TRBD2 on 5 matching bases. The clonotype originates from an adult who received the AZD1222 COVID-19 vaccine. The specimen was peripheral blood, collected 28 days after the second AZD1222 dose. In DNA form, the CDR3 reads TGTGCCAGTAGTAAGGACTGGACCGTGGGGGAGCTGTTTTTT. As protein: CASSKDWTVGELFF.